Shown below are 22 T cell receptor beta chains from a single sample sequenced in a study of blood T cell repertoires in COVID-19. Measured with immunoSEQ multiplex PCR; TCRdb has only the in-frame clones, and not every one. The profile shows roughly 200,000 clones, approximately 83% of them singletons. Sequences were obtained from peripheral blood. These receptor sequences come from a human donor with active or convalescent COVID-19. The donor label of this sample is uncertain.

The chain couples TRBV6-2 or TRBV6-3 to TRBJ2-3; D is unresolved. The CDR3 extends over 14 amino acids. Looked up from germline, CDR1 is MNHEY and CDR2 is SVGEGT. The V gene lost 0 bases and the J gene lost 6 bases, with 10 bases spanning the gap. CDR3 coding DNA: TGTGCCAGCAGTTACTCGAACTATCTGGATACGCAGTATTTT. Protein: CASSYSNYLDTQYF.

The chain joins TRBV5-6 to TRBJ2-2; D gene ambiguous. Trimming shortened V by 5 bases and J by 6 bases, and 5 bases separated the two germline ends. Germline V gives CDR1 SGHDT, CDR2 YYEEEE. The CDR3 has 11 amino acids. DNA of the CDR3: TGTGCCAGCAGATCGTCCGGGGAGCTGTTTTTT. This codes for CASRSSGELFF.

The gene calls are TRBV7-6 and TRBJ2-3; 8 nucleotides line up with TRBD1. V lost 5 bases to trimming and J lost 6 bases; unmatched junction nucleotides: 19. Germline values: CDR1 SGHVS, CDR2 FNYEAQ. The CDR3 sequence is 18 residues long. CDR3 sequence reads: CASSVTGVPFALRDTQYF. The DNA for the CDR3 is TGTGCCAGCAGCGTGACAGGGGTCCCCTTTGCGCTCAGGGATACGCAGTATTTT.

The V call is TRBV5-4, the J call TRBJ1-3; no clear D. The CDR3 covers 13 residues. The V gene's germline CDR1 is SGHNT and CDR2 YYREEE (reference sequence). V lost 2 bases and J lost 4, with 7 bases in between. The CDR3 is CASSFGEGNTIYF. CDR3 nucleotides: TGTGCCAGCAGCTTCGGAGAGGGAAACACCATATATTTT.

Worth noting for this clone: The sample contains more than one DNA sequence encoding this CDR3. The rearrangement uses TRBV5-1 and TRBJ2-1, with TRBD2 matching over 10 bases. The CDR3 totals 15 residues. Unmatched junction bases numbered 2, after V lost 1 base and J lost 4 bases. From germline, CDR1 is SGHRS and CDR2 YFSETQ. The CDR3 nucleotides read TGCGCCAGCAGCTTGTCTAGCGGGAGTTACAATGAGCAGTTCTTC. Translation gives CASSLSSGSYNEQFF. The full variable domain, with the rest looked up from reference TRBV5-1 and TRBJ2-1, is KAGVTQTPRYLIKTRGQQVTLSCSPISGHRSVSWYQQTPGQGLQFLFEYFSETQRNKGNFPGRFSGRQFSNSRSEMNVSTLELGDSALYLCASSLSSGSYNEQFFGPGTRLTVL.

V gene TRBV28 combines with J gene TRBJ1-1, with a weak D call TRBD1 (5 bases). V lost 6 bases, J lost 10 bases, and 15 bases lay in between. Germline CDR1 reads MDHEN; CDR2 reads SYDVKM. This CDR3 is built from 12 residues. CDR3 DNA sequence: TGTGCCAGCAGACCACAGGAAACGGCAGCTTTCTTT. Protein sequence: CASRPQETAAFF.

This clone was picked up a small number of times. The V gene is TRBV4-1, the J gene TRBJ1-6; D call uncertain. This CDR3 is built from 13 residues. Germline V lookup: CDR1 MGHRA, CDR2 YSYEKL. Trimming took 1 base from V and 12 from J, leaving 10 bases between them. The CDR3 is CASSQGLSGPLHF. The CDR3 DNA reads TGCGCCAGCAGCCAAGGACTTAGTGGACCCCTCCACTTT.

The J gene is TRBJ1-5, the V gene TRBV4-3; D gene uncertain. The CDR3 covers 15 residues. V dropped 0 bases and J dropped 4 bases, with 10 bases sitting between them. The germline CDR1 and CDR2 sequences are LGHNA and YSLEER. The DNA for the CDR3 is TGCGCCAGCAGCCAAGACCACAGCAATAATCAGCCCCAGCATTTT. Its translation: CASSQDHSNNQPQHF.

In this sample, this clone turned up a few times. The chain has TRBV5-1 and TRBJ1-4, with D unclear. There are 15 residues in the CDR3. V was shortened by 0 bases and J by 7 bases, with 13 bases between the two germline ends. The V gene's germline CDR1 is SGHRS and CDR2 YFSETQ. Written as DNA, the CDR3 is TGCGCCAGCAGCTTGGAGCCGGGTGTGGGTGAAAAACTGTTTTTT. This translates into CASSLEPGVGEKLFF. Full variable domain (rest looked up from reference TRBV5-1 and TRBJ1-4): KAGVTQTPRYLIKTRGQQVTLSCSPISGHRSVSWYQQTPGQGLQFLFEYFSETQRNKGNFPGRFSGRQFSNSRSEMNVSTLELGDSALYLCASSLEPGVGEKLFFGSGTQLSVL.

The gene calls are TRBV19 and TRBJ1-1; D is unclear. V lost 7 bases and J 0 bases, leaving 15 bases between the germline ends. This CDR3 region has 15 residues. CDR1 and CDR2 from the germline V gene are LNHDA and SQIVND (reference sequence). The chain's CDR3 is CASTVLQSMNTEAFF. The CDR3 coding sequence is TGTGCCAGTACCGTTCTACAGTCCATGAACACTGAAGCTTTCTTT. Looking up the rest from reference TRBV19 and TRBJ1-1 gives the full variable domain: DGGITQSPKYLFRKEGQNVTLSCEQNLNHDAMYWYRQDPGQGLRLIYYSQIVNDFQKGDIAEGYSVSREKKESFPLTVTSAQKNPTAFYLCASTVLQSMNTEAFFGQGTRLTVV.

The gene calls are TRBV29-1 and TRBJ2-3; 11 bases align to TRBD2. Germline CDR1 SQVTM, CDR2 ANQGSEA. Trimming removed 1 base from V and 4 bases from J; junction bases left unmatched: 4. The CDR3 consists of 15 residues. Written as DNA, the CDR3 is TGCAGCGTTGAAGTCCAGGGACTAGCGGCAGATACGCAGTATTTT. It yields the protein CSVEVQGLAADTQYF.

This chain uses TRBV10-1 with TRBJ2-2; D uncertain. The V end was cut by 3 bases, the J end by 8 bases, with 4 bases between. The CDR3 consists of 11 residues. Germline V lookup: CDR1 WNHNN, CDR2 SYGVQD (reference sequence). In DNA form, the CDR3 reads TGCGCCAGCAGTGACCTTGGGGAGCTGTTTTTT. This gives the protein CASSDLGELFF.

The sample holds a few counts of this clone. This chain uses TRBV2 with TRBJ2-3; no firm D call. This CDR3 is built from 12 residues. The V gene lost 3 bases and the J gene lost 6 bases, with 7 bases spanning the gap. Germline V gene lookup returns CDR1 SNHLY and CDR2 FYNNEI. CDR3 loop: CASSETRDTQYF. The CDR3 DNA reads TGTGCCAGCAGTGAGACGCGGGATACGCAGTATTTT.

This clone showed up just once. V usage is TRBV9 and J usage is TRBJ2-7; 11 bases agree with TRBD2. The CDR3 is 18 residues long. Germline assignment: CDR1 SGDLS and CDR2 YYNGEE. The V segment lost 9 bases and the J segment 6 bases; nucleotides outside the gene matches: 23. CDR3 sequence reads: CATERPRPIAGGAREQYF. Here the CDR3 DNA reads TGTGCCACCGAAAGACCGCGCCCGATAGCGGGAGGGGCTCGCGAGCAGTACTTC.

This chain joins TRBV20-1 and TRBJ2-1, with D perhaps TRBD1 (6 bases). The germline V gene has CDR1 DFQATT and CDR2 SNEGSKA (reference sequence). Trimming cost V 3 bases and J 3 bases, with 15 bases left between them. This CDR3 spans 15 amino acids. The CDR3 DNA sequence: TGCAGTGCTAGTGCCGCCGGGACACACTACAATGAGCAGTTCTTC. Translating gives CSASAAGTHYNEQFF.

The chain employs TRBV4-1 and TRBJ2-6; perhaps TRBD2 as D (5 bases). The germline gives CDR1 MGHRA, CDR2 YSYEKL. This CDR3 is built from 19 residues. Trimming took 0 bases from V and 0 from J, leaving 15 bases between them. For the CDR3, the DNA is TGCGCCAGCAGCCAAGATCCCGACTATAAGGGCTCTGGGGCCAACGTCCTGACTTTC. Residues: CASSQDPDYKGSGANVLTF.

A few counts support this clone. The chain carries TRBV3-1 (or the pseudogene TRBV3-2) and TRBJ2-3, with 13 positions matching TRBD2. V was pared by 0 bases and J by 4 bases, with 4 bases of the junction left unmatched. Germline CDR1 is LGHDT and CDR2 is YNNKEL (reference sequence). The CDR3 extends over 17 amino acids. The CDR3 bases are TGTGCCAGCAGCCAAGATGGGACTAGCGGGATAGCAGATACGCAGTATTTT. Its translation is CASSQDGTSGIADTQYF.

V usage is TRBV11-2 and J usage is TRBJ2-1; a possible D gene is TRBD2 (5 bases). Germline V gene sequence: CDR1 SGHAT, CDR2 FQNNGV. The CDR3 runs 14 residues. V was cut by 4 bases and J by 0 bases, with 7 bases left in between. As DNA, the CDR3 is TGTGCCAGCAGCTCGGGGTACTCCTACAATGAGCAGTTCTTC. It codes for CASSSGYSYNEQFF.

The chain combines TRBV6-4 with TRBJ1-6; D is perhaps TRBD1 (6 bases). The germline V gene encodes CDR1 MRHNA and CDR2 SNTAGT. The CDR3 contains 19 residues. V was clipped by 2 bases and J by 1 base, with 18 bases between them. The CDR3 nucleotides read TGTGCCAGCAGTGACCGACAGGAAGGCTTCTTTTCCTATAATTCACCCCTCCACTTT. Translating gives CASSDRQEGFFSYNSPLHF.

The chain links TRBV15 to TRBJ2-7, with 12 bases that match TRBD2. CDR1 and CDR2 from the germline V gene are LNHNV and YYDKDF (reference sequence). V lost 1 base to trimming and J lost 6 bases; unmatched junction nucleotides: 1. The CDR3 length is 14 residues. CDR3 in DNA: TGTGCCACCAGCAGAGTACTAGCGGGAGGCGAGCAGTACTTC. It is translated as CATSRVLAGGEQYF.

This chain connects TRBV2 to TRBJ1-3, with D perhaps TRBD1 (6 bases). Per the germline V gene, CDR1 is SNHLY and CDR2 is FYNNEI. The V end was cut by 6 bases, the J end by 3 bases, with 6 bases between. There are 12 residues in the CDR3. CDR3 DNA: TGTGCCAGCAGCAGGGGTGGAAACACCATATATTTT. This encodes CASSRGGNTIYF. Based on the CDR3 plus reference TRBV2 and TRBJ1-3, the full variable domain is EPEVTQTPSHQVTQMGQEVILRCVPISNHLYFYWYRQILGQKVEFLVSFYNNEISEKSEIFDDQFSVERPDGSNFTLKIRSTKLEDSAMYFCASSRGGNTIYFGEGSWLTVV.

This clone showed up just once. The CDR3 bases are TGTGCCAGCAGCGATGCTCCGGGACAGGGGGAAAAACTGTTTTTT. Translating gives CASSDAPGQGEKLFF. The chain is built from TRBV3-1 (or the pseudogene TRBV3-2) and TRBJ1-4; 10 nucleotides line up with TRBD1. The trim removed 5 bases at V and 8 bases at J, leaving 8 bases unmatched. CDR3 length: 15 residues. Germline V gives CDR1 LGHDT, CDR2 YNNKEL (reference sequence).